The present entry profiles one T cell receptor (beta chain) with its context. The junction and the germline gene differ at one end; a read error may be behind it. The germline gives CDR1 MDHEN, CDR2 SYDVKM. The CDR3 consists of 15 residues. This entry belongs to a study of T cell changes during pregnancy in multiple sclerosis. TCRdb keeps only in-frame clones here, not all; method: immunoSEQ multiplex PCR. The sample has roughly 75,000 clones; approximately 89% are singletons. This chain connects TRBV28 to TRBJ2-5; unclear D gene. The TCR sequence derives from a female donor with multiple sclerosis, enrolled in a pregnancy study. The input for sequencing was peripheral blood, taken before pregnancy. This CDR3 is CASSPLGLQQGTQYF. The CDR3 nucleotides read TGTGCCAGCAGTCCCCTAGGTCTCCAACAAGGGACCCAGTACTTC.